A selection of T cell receptor beta chains follows, all from one sample in a study of blood T cell repertoires in COVID-19. Produced via immunoSEQ multiplex PCR; TCRdb's table is partial and in-frame only. The repertoire holds over 120,000 clones, with about 90% as singletons. The sequencing sample was made of peripheral blood. These receptors all come from a woman aged 50 to 60 with acute or convalescent COVID-19. CDR3s include the opening cysteine and the closing phenylalanine or tryptophan. A D gene is named only where the DNA matches it firmly. Size is omitted from some rows. Given values are once, few, many or a class for expanded clones.

TRBJ1-4	TRBV2	.	.	13	TGTGCCAGCAGTGTAGGGGGTACAGGAAAACTGTTTTTT	CASSVGGTGKLFF
TRBJ2-2	TRBV7-3	.	TRBD1	15	TGTGCCAGCAGCTTATCAGGACAGGGCACCGGGGAGCTGTTTTTT	CASSLSGQGTGELFF
TRBJ1-3	TRBV5-8	.	.	15	TGTGCCAGCAGCTTAAGGACATTCCCTGGGAACACCACATATTTT	CASSLRTFPGNTTYF
TRBJ2-1	TRBV12-5	once	TRBD2	13	TGTGCTAGTGGCCCGACTAGCGGGAGGACGAGGTTCTTC	CASGPTSGRTRFF
TRBJ1-1	TRBV18	few	.	14	TGTGCCAGCTCACCAGACAGATCGAACACTGAAGCTTTCTTT	CASSPDRSNTEAFF
TRBJ2-1	TRBV3-1/TRBV3-2	.	TRBD2	22	TGTGCCAGCAGCCAAAGGGTCGGAACTAGCGGGGGGACCACATCGGCCTACAATGAGCAGTTCTTC	CASSQRVGTSGGTTSAYNEQFF
TRBJ2-3	TRBV6-5	.	TRBD2	12	TGTGCCAGCAGTACTAGCGCAGATACGCAGTATTTT	CASSTSADTQYF
TRBJ2-1	TRBV19	.	.	11	TGTGCCAGTGCAGGTTGGAATGAGCAGTTCTTC	CASAGWNEQFF
TRBJ2-7	TRBV6-1	.	TRBD2	15	TGTGCCAGCAGTGAAGCCGGACTAGCGGTATACGAGCAGTACTTC	CASSEAGLAVYEQYF
TRBJ2-3	TRBV18	.	TRBD1	15	TGTGCCAGCTCACTGACAGGGAGAAATATGGATACGCAGTATTTT	CASSLTGRNMDTQYF
TRBJ1-1	TRBV5-5	.	TRBD1	14	TGTGCCAGCAGCAACGCAGGGGGCGAGAGGGAAGCTTTCTTT	CASSNAGGEREAFF
TRBJ2-5	TRBV7-8	.	.	18	TGTGCCAGCAGCTTACGCGACCTCCGGGACACCTTACAGGAGACCCAGTACTTC	CASSLRDLRDTLQETQYF
TRBJ2-3	TRBV7-3	once	.	13	TGTGCCAGCAGTGTGGGCTTAGCAGATACGCAGTATTTT	CASSVGLADTQYF
TRBJ1-3	TRBV30	.	.	14	TGTGCCTGGAGCGGGGGGGTAACTGGAAACACCATATATTTT	CAWSGGVTGNTIYF
TRBJ2-3	TRBV9	.	.	15	TGTGCCAGCAGCTCCCGAACTAGTAGCACAGATACGCAGTATTTT	CASSSRTSSTDTQYF
TRBJ2-5	TRBV13	.	TRBD2	14	TGTGCCAGCAGCCCCCGGCGGGGGGGAGAGACCCAGTACTTC	CASSPRRGGETQYF
TRBJ1-5	TRBV11-2	.	.	14	TGTGCCAGCAGCTTAGACAGGGCCGGGCGGCCCCAGCATTTT	CASSLDRAGRPQHF
TRBJ1-2	TRBV19	.	.	13	TGTGCCAGTAGTAGCTGGACAAACGATGGCTACACCTTC	CASSSWTNDGYTF
TRBJ1-1	TRBV5-6	.	TRBD1	16	TGTGCCAGCAGCGTCGATCAGACAGGGGCTCGCACTGAAGCTTTCTTT	CASSVDQTGARTEAFF
TRBJ1-2	TRBV18	.	.	14	TGTGCCAGCTCATCCGGCAGGGAAGGGTATGGCTACACCTTC	CASSSGREGYGYTF
TRBJ2-1	TRBV27	.	TRBD2	16	TGTGCCAGCAGTTTAGGACGGGAGGTCCCTTACAATGAGCAGTTCTTC	CASSLGREVPYNEQFF
TRBJ2-7	TRBV4-1	.	TRBD1	15	TGCGCCAGCAGCCACTCCGGGACAGGCATGTACGAGCAGTACTTC	CASSHSGTGMYEQYF